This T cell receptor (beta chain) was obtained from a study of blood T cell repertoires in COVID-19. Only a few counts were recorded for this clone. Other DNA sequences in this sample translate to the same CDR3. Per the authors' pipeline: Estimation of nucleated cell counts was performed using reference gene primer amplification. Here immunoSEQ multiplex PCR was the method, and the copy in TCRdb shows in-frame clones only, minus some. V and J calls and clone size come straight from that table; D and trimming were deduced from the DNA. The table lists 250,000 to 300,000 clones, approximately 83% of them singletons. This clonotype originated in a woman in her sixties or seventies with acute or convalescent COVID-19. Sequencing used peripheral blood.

The CDR3 reads CASSPGGGNTEAFF. As DNA, the CDR3 is TGTGCCAGCTCACCGGGGGGAGGGAACACTGAAGCTTTCTTT. This chain connects TRBV18 to TRBJ1-1; D may be TRBD1 (5 bases). The germline gives CDR1 KGHSH, CDR2 LQKENI. The CDR3 contains 14 residues. V was clipped by 3 bases and J by 1 base, with 9 bases between them.